Below, one TCR beta chain is given with its context. Its antigen is as yet unknown. A read error is possible here, since a much larger clone lies one base away. The library was built from roughly 400 ng RNA with molecular barcoded adaptors for alpha/delta and beta/gamma chains. TCRdb redid the calling of the reads with MiXCR, one entry per CDR3 protein. The sample comprises around 50,000 distinct CDR3 sequences, around 12% of which are singletons, and under 20% rests with the top ten. Sampling of bone marrow took place during active disease in every patient. Germline CDR1 reads GTSNPN; CDR2 reads SVGIG (reference sequence). The V and J ends lost 0 bases and 3 bases respectively, with 12 bases between them. The CDR3 spans 14 residues. The sample comes from a study of read filtering for tumor transcriptome and immune sequencing. The wider study: R-ISS stage counts were about eight for I, about 15 for II, six or seven for III. Overall study findings and caveats: Without single-read clonotypes, shared clonotype proportions correlated more between IR-seq and RNA-seq. The sorted CD138-negative fraction was a mixed bone marrow immune population, not purified T cells.

The receptor was isolated from a donor at least 40 years old with multiple myeloma. The V call is TRBV30, the J call TRBJ2-7; D uncertain. Sample: a population of CD138-negative cells sorted from bone marrow. In DNA, the CDR3 is TGTGCCTGGAGTGTACGGCACAGAGTCTACGAGCAGTACTTC. Protein product: CAWSVRHRVYEQYF.